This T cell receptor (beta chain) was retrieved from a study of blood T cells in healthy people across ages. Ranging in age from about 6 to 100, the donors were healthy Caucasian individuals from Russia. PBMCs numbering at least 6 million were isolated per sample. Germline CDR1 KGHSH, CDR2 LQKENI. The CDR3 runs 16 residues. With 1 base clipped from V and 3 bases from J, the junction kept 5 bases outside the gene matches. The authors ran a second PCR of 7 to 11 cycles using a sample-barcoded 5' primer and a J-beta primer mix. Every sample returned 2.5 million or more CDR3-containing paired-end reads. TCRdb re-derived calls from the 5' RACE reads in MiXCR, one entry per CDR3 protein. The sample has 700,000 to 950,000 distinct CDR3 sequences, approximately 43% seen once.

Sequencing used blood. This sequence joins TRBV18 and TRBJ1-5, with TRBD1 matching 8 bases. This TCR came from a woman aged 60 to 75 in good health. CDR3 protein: CASSPLDRGYNQPQHF. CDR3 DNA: TGTGCCAGCTCACCACTTGACAGGGGATACAATCAGCCCCAGCATTTT.